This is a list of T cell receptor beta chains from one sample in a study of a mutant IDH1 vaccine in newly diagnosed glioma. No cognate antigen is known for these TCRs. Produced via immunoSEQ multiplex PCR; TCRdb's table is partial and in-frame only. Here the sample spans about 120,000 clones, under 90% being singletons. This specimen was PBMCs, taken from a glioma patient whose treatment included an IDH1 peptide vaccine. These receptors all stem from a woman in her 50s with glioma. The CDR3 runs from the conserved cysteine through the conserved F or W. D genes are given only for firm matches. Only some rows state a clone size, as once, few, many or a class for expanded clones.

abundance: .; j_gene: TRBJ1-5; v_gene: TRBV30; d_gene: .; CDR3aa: CAWSVHYSNQPQHF; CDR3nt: TGTGCCTGGAGTGTCCATTATAGCAATCAGCCCCAGCATTTT
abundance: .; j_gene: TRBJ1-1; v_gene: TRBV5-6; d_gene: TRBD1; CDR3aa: CASSIQGAWTEAFF; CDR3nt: TGTGCCAGCAGCATTCAGGGGGCATGGACTGAAGCTTTCTTT
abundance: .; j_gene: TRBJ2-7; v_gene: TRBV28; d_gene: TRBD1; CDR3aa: CASSFLPDRASYEQYF; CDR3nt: TGTGCCAGCAGTTTTCTACCCGACAGGGCCTCCTACGAGCAGTACTTC
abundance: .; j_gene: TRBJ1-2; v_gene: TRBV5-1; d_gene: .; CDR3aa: CASSLVISRDNNVGYTF; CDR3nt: TGCGCCAGCAGCTTGGTAATCAGCCGGGATAATAATGTTGGCTACACCTTC
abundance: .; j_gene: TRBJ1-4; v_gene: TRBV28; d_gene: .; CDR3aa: CASSLPGGINEKLFF; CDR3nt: TGTGCCAGCAGTTTGCCTGGGGGCATCAATGAAAAACTGTTTTTT
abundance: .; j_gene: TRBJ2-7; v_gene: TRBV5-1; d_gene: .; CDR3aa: CASSSSDQLSYEQYF; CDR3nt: TGCGCCAGCAGCTCTTCGGACCAACTCTCCTACGAGCAGTACTTC
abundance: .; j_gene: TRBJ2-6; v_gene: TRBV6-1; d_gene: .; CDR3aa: CASSEAVAARANVLTF; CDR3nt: TGTGCCAGCAGTGAAGCGGTAGCCGCTCGGGCCAACGTCCTGACTTTC
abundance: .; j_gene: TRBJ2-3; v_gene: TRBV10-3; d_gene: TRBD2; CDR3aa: CAISGPAGSTDTQYF; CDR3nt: TGTGCCATCAGTGGCCCAGCGGGAAGCACAGATACGCAGTATTTT
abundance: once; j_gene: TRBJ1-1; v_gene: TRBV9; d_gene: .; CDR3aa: CASSAQLSNTEAFF; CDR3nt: TGTGCCAGCAGCGCCCAGCTATCCAACACTGAAGCTTTCTTT
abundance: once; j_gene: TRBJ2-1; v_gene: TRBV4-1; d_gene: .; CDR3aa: CASSQERFFGRYNEQFF; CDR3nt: TGCGCCAGCAGCCAAGAAAGGTTCTTCGGGCGTTACAATGAGCAGTTCTTC
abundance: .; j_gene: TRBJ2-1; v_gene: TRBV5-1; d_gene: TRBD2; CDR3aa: CASSGLAGYSYNEQFF; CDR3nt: TGCGCCAGCAGTGGGCTAGCGGGGTACTCCTACAATGAGCAGTTCTTC
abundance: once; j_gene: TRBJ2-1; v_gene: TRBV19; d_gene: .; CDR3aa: CATLFSGQQFF; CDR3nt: TGTGCCACCCTGTTTAGTGGTCAGCAGTTCTTC
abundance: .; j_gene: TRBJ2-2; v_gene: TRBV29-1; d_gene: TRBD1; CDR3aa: CSADRGFGEPGELFF; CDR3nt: TGCAGCGCTGACAGGGGCTTCGGGGAACCCGGGGAGCTGTTTTTT
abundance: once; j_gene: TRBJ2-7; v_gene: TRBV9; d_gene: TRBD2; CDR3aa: CASSAGGVFSYEQYF; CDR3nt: TGTGCCAGCAGCGCCGGGGGGGTATTTTCCTACGAGCAGTACTTC
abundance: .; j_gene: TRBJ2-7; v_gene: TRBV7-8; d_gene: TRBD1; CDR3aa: CASSVSGTGIYEQYF; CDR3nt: TGTGCCAGCAGCGTCTCCGGGACAGGGATATACGAGCAGTACTTC
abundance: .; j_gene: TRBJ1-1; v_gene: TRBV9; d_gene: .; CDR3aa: CASSVGDTEAFF; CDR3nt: TGTGCCAGCAGCGTAGGCGACACTGAAGCTTTCTTT
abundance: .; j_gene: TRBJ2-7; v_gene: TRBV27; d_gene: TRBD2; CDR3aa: CASKNLAGGDEQYF; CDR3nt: TGTGCCAGCAAAAATCTAGCGGGAGGGGACGAGCAGTACTTC
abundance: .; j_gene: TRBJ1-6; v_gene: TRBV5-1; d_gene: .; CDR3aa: CASSLARGGDNSPLHF; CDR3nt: TGCGCCAGCAGCTTGGCCCGGGGAGGGGATAATTCACCCCTCCACTTT
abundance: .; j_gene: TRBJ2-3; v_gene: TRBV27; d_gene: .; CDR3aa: CASSPVPWSRTDTQYF; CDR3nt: TGTGCCAGCAGTCCCGTCCCATGGTCCCGCACAGATACGCAGTATTTT
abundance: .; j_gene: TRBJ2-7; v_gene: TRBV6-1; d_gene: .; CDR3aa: CASSVLIWGRYEQYF; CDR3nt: TGTGCCAGCAGTGTTTTAATTTGGGGGAGGTACGAGCAGTACTTC
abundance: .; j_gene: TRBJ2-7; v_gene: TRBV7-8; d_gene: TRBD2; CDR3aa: CASSQNLAGSYEQYF; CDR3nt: TGTGCCAGCAGCCAAAATTTAGCGGGATCCTACGAGCAGTACTTC
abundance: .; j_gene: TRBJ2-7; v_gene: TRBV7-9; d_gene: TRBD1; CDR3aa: CASSGTAQANEQYF; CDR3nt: TGTGCCAGCAGCGGGACAGCCCAAGCTAACGAGCAGTACTTC
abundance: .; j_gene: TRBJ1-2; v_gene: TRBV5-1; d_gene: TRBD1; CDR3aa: CASKAGQEDHYTF; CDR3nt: TGCGCCAGCAAGGCCGGACAGGAGGATCACTACACCTTC
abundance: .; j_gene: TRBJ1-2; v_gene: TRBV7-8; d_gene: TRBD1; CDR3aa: CASSLSLGRTGVGYTF; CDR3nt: TGTGCCAGCAGCTTATCCCTAGGACGGACAGGGGTCGGCTACACCTTC
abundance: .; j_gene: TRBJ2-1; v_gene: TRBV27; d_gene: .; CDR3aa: CASSLSGRVAFF; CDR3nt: TGTGCCAGCAGTTTATCCGGACGGGTAGCGTTCTTC
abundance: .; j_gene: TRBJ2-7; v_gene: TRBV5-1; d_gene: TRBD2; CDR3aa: CASSSYPTSAYEQYF; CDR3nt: TGCGCCAGCAGCTCATATCCGACTAGCGCGTACGAGCAGTACTTC
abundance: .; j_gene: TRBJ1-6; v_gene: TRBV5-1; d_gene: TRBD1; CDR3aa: CASSLGQGYNSPLHF; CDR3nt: TGCGCCAGCAGCTTGGGACAGGGCTATAATTCACCCCTCCACTTT
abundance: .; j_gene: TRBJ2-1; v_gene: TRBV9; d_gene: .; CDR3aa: CASSGGWGVDNEQFF; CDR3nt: TGTGCCAGCAGCGGGGGTTGGGGTGTCGACAATGAGCAGTTCTTC
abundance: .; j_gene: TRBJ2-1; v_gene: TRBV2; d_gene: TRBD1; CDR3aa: CASRDGTGFSGSYNEQFF; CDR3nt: TGTGCCAGCAGGGACGGGACAGGGTTTTCCGGCTCCTACAATGAGCAGTTCTTC
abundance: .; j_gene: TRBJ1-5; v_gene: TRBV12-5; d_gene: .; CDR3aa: CASGLTPLKLGGLSNQPQHF; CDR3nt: TGTGCTAGTGGTTTGACCCCTCTTAAATTGGGGGGGCTAAGCAATCAGCCCCAGCATTTT
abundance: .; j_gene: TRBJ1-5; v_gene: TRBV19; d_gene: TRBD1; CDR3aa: CASSVTLTGTNQPQHF; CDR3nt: TGTGCCAGTAGTGTGACTCTGACAGGGACCAATCAGCCCCAGCATTTT
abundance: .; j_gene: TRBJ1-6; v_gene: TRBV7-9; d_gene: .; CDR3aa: CASSPIQGQLSPLHF; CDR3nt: TGTGCCAGCAGCCCAATTCAAGGACAGCTTTCACCCCTCCACTTT
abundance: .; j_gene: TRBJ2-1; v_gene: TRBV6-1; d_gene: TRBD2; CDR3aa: CASSEPGLAGGLEQFF; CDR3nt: TGTGCCAGCAGTGAACCCGGACTAGCGGGAGGTCTTGAGCAGTTCTTC
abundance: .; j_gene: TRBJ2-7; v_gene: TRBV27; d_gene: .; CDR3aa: CASRLVRGEQYF; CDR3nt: TGTGCCAGCAGACTGGTACGGGGGGAGCAGTACTTC
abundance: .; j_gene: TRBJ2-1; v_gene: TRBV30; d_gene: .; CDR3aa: CAWSLAAEQFF; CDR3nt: TGTGCCTGGAGTTTAGCGGCTGAGCAGTTCTTC
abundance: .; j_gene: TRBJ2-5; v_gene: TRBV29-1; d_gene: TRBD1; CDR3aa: CSVEKGAGGAETQYF; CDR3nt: TGCAGCGTTGAAAAGGGGGCAGGGGGAGCAGAGACCCAGTACTTC
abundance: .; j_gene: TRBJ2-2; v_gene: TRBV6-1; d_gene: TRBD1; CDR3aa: CASRLDRGVGGELFF; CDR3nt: TGTGCCAGCAGACTGGACAGGGGTGTGGGCGGGGAGCTGTTTTTT